The clone carrying this T cell receptor (beta chain) was recorded at least ten times. The antigen is unknown. The record originates from a study of identical twins. TCRdb used MiXCR to reprocess the 5' RACE reads, holding one entry per CDR3 protein. The sample records approximately 300,000 distinct CDR3 sequences, roughly 9% being singletons. Study observations and caveats: Abundant beta clonotypes from cord blood had fewer insertions, unlike memory repertoires, which showed none.

Trimming removed 2 bases from V and 5 bases from J; junction bases left unmatched: 5. There are 14 residues in the CDR3. In addition, the sample was reused for a study of yellow fever vaccine responses in identical twins. That work states: Reports say the vaccine T cell response in twins looked partly convergent and partly personalized.

The origin of this receptor is a woman younger than 30 in good health. The chain links TRBV12-3 or TRBV12-4 to TRBJ2-7; 8 nucleotides agree with TRBD1. The sequenced material came from CD8+ T cells sorted from blood. The CDR3 reads CASSLSGQGHEQYF. The CDR3 bases are TGTGCCAGCAGTTTATCCGGACAGGGCCACGAGCAGTACTTC.